Presented here are 27 T cell receptor beta chains from one specimen sequenced in a study of T cells in Graves' hyperthyroidism and ophthalmopathy. TCR beta CDR3 regions were amplified from RNA. In the first-round RT-PCR of the TCR CDR3, the HTBI primer set was used. TCRdb reprocessed the multiplex PCR reads via MiXCR and lists one record per CDR3 protein. The table lists about 610,000 distinct CDR3 sequences, over 12% of them singletons. The sequenced material came from blood. These receptors all stem from a woman between 40 and 50 years old with Graves' ophthalmopathy.

In this sample, this clonotype turned up many times. The rearrangement joins TRBV6-1 to TRBJ2-7; perhaps TRBD2 as D (5 bases). The V end lost 3 bases, the J end lost 2 bases, and 8 bases lay between the germline ends. The CDR3 has 13 residues. The germline CDR1 and CDR2 sequences are MNHNS and SASEGT. The CDR3, as DNA: TGTGCCAGCAGTGAGGACTGGGCCTACGAGCAGTACTTC. This sequence encodes CASSEDWAYEQYF.

This clonotype was counted at least ten times. The chain couples TRBV14 to TRBJ2-5, with TRBD1 matching over 9 bases. Germline loops: CDR1 SGHDN, CDR2 FVKESK. V shed 2 bases and J 5 bases; nucleotides not matched to a gene: 3. This CDR3 comprises 14 residues. In DNA form, the CDR3 reads TGTGCCAGCAGCCAACTCGGGACAGGGGAGACCCAGTACTTC. Protein: CASSQLGTGETQYF.

This clonotype was seen at least ten times. This chain links TRBV6-5 with TRBJ1-2; no firm D call. The germline V and J ends were trimmed by 0 bases and 5 bases, with 13 bases remaining between them. Germline V gene sequence: CDR1 MNHEY, CDR2 SVGAGI. The CDR3 runs 15 residues. The DNA of the CDR3 is TGTGCCAGCAGTTACTCTAGACGGCCTAGTTATGGCTACACCTTC. Protein sequence: CASSYSRRPSYGYTF.

This clonotype appeared many times. The chain combines TRBV20-1 with TRBJ1-2, with a tentative D call TRBD1 (5 bases). CDR1 DFQATT and CDR2 SNEGSKA come from the germline V gene (reference sequence). CDR3 length: 14 amino acids. The V gene lost 6 bases and the J gene lost 3 bases, with 17 bases spanning the gap. CDR3 amino acids: CSATPWGGDYGYTF. The DNA of the CDR3 is TGCAGTGCGACCCCCTGGGGGGGGGACTATGGCTACACCTTC.

This clonotype has ten or more counts. This rearrangement joins TRBV6-2 or TRBV6-3 to TRBJ2-5, with unresolved D. Germline V lookup: CDR1 MNHEY, CDR2 SVGEGT. This CDR3 has 11 amino acids. V was trimmed by 4 bases and J by 9 bases, leaving 9 bases between them. The CDR3, as DNA: TGTGCCAGCAGTTCCACCTCGGCCCAGTACTTC. Protein sequence: CASSSTSAQYF.

Ten or more counts support this clonotype. The CDR3 coding sequence is TGTGCCAGCAGCCTGCAAATTCGACTAGCGTCCGGGGAGCTGTTTTTT. As protein: CASSLQIRLASGELFF. The chain is built from TRBV4-2 and TRBJ2-2; the match to TRBD2 covers 8 bases. The germline CDR1 and CDR2 sequences are LGHNA and YNFKEQ. This CDR3 comprises 16 residues. V was clipped by 4 bases and J by 6 bases; unmatched bases: 10.

This clonotype was seen ten or more times. The rearrangement joins TRBV28 to TRBJ1-5, with D uncertain. The ends were cut back, 7 bases at V and 0 bases at J, with 16 bases in the middle. Per germline, CDR1 MDHEN and CDR2 SYDVKM. The CDR3 contains 16 residues. The CDR3 DNA reads as TGTGCCAGCACTATTCCGGGCGGCGATAGCAATCAGCCCCAGCATTTT. This gives the protein CASTIPGGDSNQPQHF.

This clonotype showed up just a few times. The rearrangement uses TRBV19 and TRBJ2-7, with D tentatively TRBD2 (6 bases). Germline CDR1 LNHDA, CDR2 SQIVND (reference sequence). This CDR3 comprises 12 residues. V was shortened by 3 bases and J by 6 bases, with 9 bases between the two germline ends. In nucleotides, the CDR3 is TGTGCCAGTAGTATTGGAGGGGCCGAGCAGTACTTC. Its translation: CASSIGGAEQYF.

The rearrangement uses TRBV24-1 and TRBJ2-2; TRBD1 aligns across 7 bases. V gave up 7 bases and J gave up 7 bases; unmatched junction bases: 5. CDR1 is KGHDR and CDR2 is SFDVKD in the germline V gene. The CDR3 sequence is 13 residues long. The CDR3 DNA is TGTGCCACCAGCCGGACAGGCGGCGGGGAGCTGTTTTTT. It translates to CATSRTGGGELFF.

A few counts support this clonotype. The chain uses TRBV4-1 and TRBJ2-2; 8 bases line up with TRBD2. This CDR3 has 16 residues. The V gene's germline CDR1 is MGHRA and CDR2 YSYEKL. V lost 1 base, J lost 10 bases, and 11 bases stayed unmatched. The CDR3 reads CASSQGRSSGISELFF. The CDR3 DNA reads as TGCGCCAGCAGCCAAGGTCGTAGTAGCGGGATTTCGGAGCTGTTTTTT.

This clonotype was detected many times. The chain carries TRBV12-3 or TRBV12-4 and TRBJ1-2; 8 bases align to TRBD1. The trim removed 4 bases at V and 7 bases at J, leaving 8 bases unmatched. The CDR3 is made up of 14 amino acids. The CDR3 protein is CASSSAGGHVGYTF. The CDR3 DNA reads as TGTGCCAGCAGTTCCGCAGGGGGCCACGTTGGCTACACCTTC.

This clonotype was recorded at least ten times. V and J are TRBV5-1 and TRBJ1-1; no firm D call. Germline CDR1 SGHRS, CDR2 YFSETQ. The CDR3 spans 15 residues. The V end lost 0 bases, the J end lost 1 base, and 10 bases lay between the germline ends. The CDR3, as DNA: TGCGCCAGCAGCTTGGTAGGACGCCCGAACACTGAAGCTTTCTTT. Protein: CASSLVGRPNTEAFF.

This clonotype has a count of ten or more. The gene calls are TRBV6-2 or TRBV6-3 and TRBJ2-2, with unresolved D. Germline V gives CDR1 MNHEY, CDR2 SVGEGT. This CDR3 contains 15 residues. The V end lost 2 bases, the J end lost 0 bases, and 7 bases lay between the germline ends. The CDR3 coding sequence is TGTGCCAGCAGTTACCCCAGTACGAACACCGGGGAGCTGTTTTTT. Protein: CASSYPSTNTGELFF.

The rearrangement joins TRBV29-1 to TRBJ2-2; D not resolved. Trimming removed 4 bases at V and 6 bases at J, with 9 bases between. The CDR3 consists of 12 residues. Germline values: CDR1 SQVTM, CDR2 ANQGSEA. This CDR3 is CSVGAASGELFF. CDR3 nucleotide sequence: TGCAGCGTTGGGGCTGCCTCCGGGGAGCTGTTTTTT.

This clonotype was recorded many times. The chain recombines TRBV7-9 with TRBJ1-5; maybe TRBD1 (5 bases). The CDR3 has 14 amino acids. CDR1 and CDR2 from the germline V gene are SEHNR and FQNEAQ (reference sequence). The V gene lost 8 bases and the J gene lost 4 bases, with 15 bases spanning the gap. CDR3 nucleotides: TGTGCCAGCGGGGTGGAAGGGGTTAATCAGCCCCAGCATTTT. It yields the protein CASGVEGVNQPQHF.

This clonotype showed up just a few times. The chain links TRBV20-1 to TRBJ2-7, with 7 bases lining up with TRBD1. Germline assignment: CDR1 DFQATT and CDR2 SNEGSKA (reference sequence). With V trimmed by 0 bases and J by 4 bases, 3 bases remained unmatched. CDR3 length: 13 residues. CDR3 coding DNA: TGCAGTGCTAGAGAAGGCAGGGGGTACGAGCAGTACTTC. This codes for CSAREGRGYEQYF.

J is TRBJ2-2 and V is TRBV9; D gene uncertain. This CDR3 region has 15 residues. Per germline, CDR1 SGDLS and CDR2 YYNGEE. Trimming shortened V by 0 bases and J by 1 base, and 7 bases separated the two germline ends. The CDR3 loop reads CASSVATENTGELFF. The CDR3 DNA sequence: TGTGCCAGCAGCGTAGCTACAGAGAACACCGGGGAGCTGTTTTTT.

This clonotype was recorded many times. This sequence joins TRBV9 and TRBJ1-2; 7 nucleotides match TRBD1. Per the germline V gene, CDR1 is SGDLS and CDR2 is YYNGEE. Trimming at V came to 0 bases and at J to 4 bases, leaving 9 bases not matched to a gene. There are 16 residues in the CDR3. The DNA of the CDR3 is TGTGCCAGCAGCGTAGCTAGCAGGGGGAACACCTATGGCTACACCTTC. It translates to CASSVASRGNTYGYTF.

Regarding this clonotype: A much larger clone differs from this one at a single base, so this may be a read error. CDR3: CVSSPGRKRVPIHEQYF. The CDR3 DNA follows: TGTGTCAGCAGCCCAGGACGAAAGCGGGTCCCCATCCACGAGCAGTACTTC. This chain uses TRBV12-3 or TRBV12-4 with TRBJ2-7, with TRBD2 as a possible D gene (6 bases). This CDR3 spans 17 amino acids.

This clonotype occurred a few times. The chain couples TRBV2 to TRBJ2-5, with TRBD2 matching over 9 bases. CDR1 SNHLY and CDR2 FYNNEI come from the germline V gene. The V gene end was trimmed by 7 bases and the J gene end by 2 bases; junction bases not matched to a gene: 8. This CDR3 spans 15 amino acids. The CDR3: CASTLLAGVQETQYF. The CDR3 DNA sequence: TGTGCCAGCACCCTACTAGCGGGCGTACAAGAGACCCAGTACTTC. Drawing the rest from reference TRBV2 and TRBJ2-5, the complete variable domain is EPEVTQTPSHQVTQMGQEVILRCVPISNHLYFYWYRQILGQKVEFLVSFYNNEISEKSEIFDDQFSVERPDGSNFTLKIRSTKLEDSAMYFCASTLLAGVQETQYFGPGTRLLVL.

The V and J genes are TRBV6-2 or TRBV6-3 and TRBJ1-5; 7 bases align to TRBD1. V shed 0 bases and J 5 bases; nucleotides not matched to a gene: 4. The germline V gene encodes CDR1 MNHEY and CDR2 SVGEGT. The CDR3 loop spans 15 amino acids. Here the CDR3 reads CASSYSRGGYQPQHF. The CDR3 nucleotides are TGTGCCAGCAGTTACTCCAGAGGGGGCTATCAGCCCCAGCATTTT.

This clonotype has at least ten counts. V gene TRBV7-2 combines with J gene TRBJ2-7; TRBD1 matches 7 bases. Looked up from germline, CDR1 is SGHTA and CDR2 is FQGNSA. V lost 5 bases, J lost 3 bases, and 7 bases stayed unmatched. CDR3 length: 14 residues. The DNA for the CDR3 is TGTGCCAGCAGCCCCAGGGGGTCTGACTACGAGCAGTACTTC. It is translated as CASSPRGSDYEQYF.

This clonotype was recorded at least ten times. The J gene is TRBJ1-2, the V gene TRBV27, with TRBD1 matching 8 bases. The V gene's germline CDR1 is MNHEY and CDR2 SMNVEV (reference sequence). V was pared by 5 bases and J by 6 bases, with 8 bases of the junction left unmatched. The CDR3 has 14 residues. CDR3 bases: TGTGCCAGCAGTCCCCGCGGACAGGGTCATGGCTACACCTTC. This sequence encodes CASSPRGQGHGYTF.

This clonotype has a count of ten or more. The V call is TRBV9, the J call TRBJ1-2; no reliable D call. Germline V lookup: CDR1 SGDLS, CDR2 YYNGEE. V was clipped by 0 bases and J by 5 bases, with 17 bases between them. CDR3 length: 16 amino acids. This CDR3 is CASSVEVLAGPYGYTF. DNA of the CDR3: TGTGCCAGCAGCGTAGAGGTCTTGGCAGGTCCATATGGCTACACCTTC.

The chain uses TRBV28 and TRBJ1-6; 12 bases are shared with TRBD1. Unmatched junction bases numbered 11, after V lost 2 bases and J lost 12 bases. CDR3 length equals 17 residues. Germline CDR1 and CDR2: MDHEN and SYDVKM. CDR3 sequence: CASSLGRGQGAREPLHF. CDR3 nucleotides: TGTGCCAGCAGTTTAGGCCGGGGACAGGGGGCGCGTGAACCCCTCCACTTT.

CDR3 sequence: CASNLSGGVGETQYF. DNA for the CDR3: TGTGCCAGCAACCTTAGCGGGGGGGTCGGAGAGACCCAGTACTTC. The chain couples TRBV12-3 or TRBV12-4 to TRBJ2-5; TRBD2 agrees at 11 bases. The CDR3 length is 15 residues. V dropped 7 bases and J dropped 4; count of bases not matched to a gene: 8.

This clonotype was counted ten times or more. The chain employs TRBV24-1 and TRBJ1-1, with D unresolved. The ends were cut back, 1 base at V and 2 bases at J, with 4 bases in the middle. Per the germline V gene, CDR1 is KGHDR and CDR2 is SFDVKD. The CDR3 runs 13 residues. The CDR3 loop is CATSDFSNTEAFF. Here the CDR3 DNA reads TGTGCCACCAGTGATTTCAGTAACACTGAAGCTTTCTTT.